Listed below are T cell receptor beta chains from one sample, sequenced in a study of CD8 T cells in ankylosing spondylitis. A single record per CDR3 protein comes from TCRdb applying MiXCR to the 5' RACE reads. Seen here are approximately 540,000 distinct CDR3 sequences, roughly 13% observed once, and the top ten hold under 7.5%. What was sequenced was blood, either unsorted or a sorted T cell fraction (not recorded which). The source of these receptors is a male donor with ankylosing spondylitis. Both conserved end residues are part of each CDR3. Each record gives: clone size, V gene, J gene, D gene, CDR3 DNA, CDR3 protein. D genes are given only for firm matches. Clone size is given for some rows only: seen once, a few or many times, or a class if the clone is expanded.

few,TRBV3-1,TRBJ2-3,-,TGTGCCAGCAGCCAAGCGTATAGGTCTACGCAGTATTTT,CASSQAYRSTQYF
-,TRBV27,TRBJ1-1,-,TGTGCCAGCAGTTTAGGGACACTGAGGACTGAAGCTTTCTTT,CASSLGTLRTEAFF
-,TRBV24-1,TRBJ2-1,-,TGTGCCACCAGTGATTTGGAATCCCCAGGTCAGTTCTTC,CATSDLESPGQFF
few,TRBV7-6,TRBJ2-7,-,TGTGCCAGCAGCTTAGCAGGACAGTTCGCCGAGCAGTACTTC,CASSLAGQFAEQYF
few,TRBV5-1,TRBJ1-1,TRBD1,TGCGCCAGCAGGGCAGGGGGTAGTTTTGCTGAAGCTTTCTTT,CASRAGGSFAEAFF
few,TRBV5-1,TRBJ2-1,TRBD2,TGCGCCAGCAGCTTGGCCCCCGGGGCTAGCGGGAGAGGCGGGTTCTTC,CASSLAPGASGRGGFF
-,TRBV5-6,TRBJ2-1,TRBD2,TGTGCCAGCAGCGGCCCACTAGCGGGAAGCTCCTACAATGAGCAGTTCTTC,CASSGPLAGSSYNEQFF
few,TRBV7-2,TRBJ2-1,TRBD2,TGTGCCAGCAGGTCCGGGACTAGCGGGATGAATTGGTTCTTC,CASRSGTSGMNWFF
-,TRBV12-3/TRBV12-4,TRBJ1-5,TRBD1,TGTGCCAGCGGGACAGGAGTCAATCAGCCCCAGCATTTT,CASGTGVNQPQHF
-,TRBV20-1,TRBJ2-1,-,TGCAGTGCTAGTTTCGACAGCTACAATGAGCAGTTCTTC,CSASFDSYNEQFF
once,TRBV7-2,TRBJ1-2,-,TGTGCCAGCAGCTTAACGGGGGCTATGAACTATGGCTACACCTTC,CASSLTGAMNYGYTF
few,TRBV5-1,TRBJ2-5,-,TGCGCCAGCAGCTTGGGATGGGCCGGAGGGCGTCAAGAGACCCAGTACTTC,CASSLGWAGGRQETQYF
few,TRBV20-1,TRBJ2-7,-,TGCAGCCAACTCAGGGGCGGGTACGAGCAGTACTTC,CSQLRGGYEQYF
few,TRBV5-1,TRBJ2-1,TRBD1,TGCGCCAGCAGCTTGGAAACAGGGGGGTCCTACAATGAGCAGTTCTTC,CASSLETGGSYNEQFF
few,TRBV12-3/TRBV12-4,TRBJ1-2,-,TGTGCCAGCAGAAATATGGGGAGTAACTATGGCTACACCTTC,CASRNMGSNYGYTF
few,TRBV3-1,TRBJ2-2,-,TGTGCCACCCGGGCCAGGGAATCGAACACCGGGGAGCTGTTTTTT,CATRARESNTGELFF
few,TRBV3-1,TRBJ1-1,TRBD1,TGTGCCAGCAGCCATCCGGGACAGGGGAGCACTGAAGCTTTCTTT,CASSHPGQGSTEAFF
-,TRBV20-1,TRBJ2-1,TRBD2,TGCAGTGCGGGGGGACTGGCGGGAGGTCTTGAGCAGTTCTTC,CSAGGLAGGLEQFF
-,TRBV7-2,TRBJ1-4,-,TGTGCCAGCAGCTTATGGCCAGGATGGAATGAAAAACTGTTTTTT,CASSLWPGWNEKLFF
-,TRBV5-1,TRBJ2-1,-,TGCGCCAGCAGCTTGTTGTCGGCTGAGCAGTTCTTC,CASSLLSAEQFF
many,TRBV29-1,TRBJ1-2,-,TGCAGCGTTGAGGACAGAATCCATGGCTACACCTTC,CSVEDRIHGYTF
-,TRBV5-6,TRBJ2-7,TRBD2,TGTGCCAGCAGCGTGGGGCTAGCGGGACGCTACGAGCAGTACTTC,CASSVGLAGRYEQYF
-,TRBV7-9,TRBJ1-4,TRBD1,TGTGCCAGCAGCTCCCGACAGGGAGAAAAACTGTTTTTT,CASSSRQGEKLFF
many,TRBV10-3,TRBJ1-1,-,TGTGCCATCTGGAATGGGGAACTGAACACTGAAGCTTTCTTT,CAIWNGELNTEAFF
few,TRBV2,TRBJ2-3,-,TGTGCCAGCAGTGAAATCGGGGCCACAGATACGCAGTATTTT,CASSEIGATDTQYF
-,TRBV13,TRBJ1-1,TRBD1,TGTGCCAGCAGCTCCGGGACAGAGATTGAAGCTTTCTTT,CASSSGTEIEAFF
-,TRBV20-1,TRBJ2-5,-,TGCAGTGTTAGGGGTCCATGGTGGGAGACTCAACAAGAGACCCAGTACTTC,CSVRGPWWETQQETQYF
few,TRBV2,TRBJ1-4,TRBD1,TGTGCCAGCAGCAGTTCCGGGGGACAGGGTTCTAATGAAAAACTGTTTTTT,CASSSSGGQGSNEKLFF
few,TRBV6-5,TRBJ1-6,-,TGTGCCAGCAGTTACTCGAGCGCGACTCGCAATTCACCCCTCCACTTT,CASSYSSATRNSPLHF
-,TRBV20-1,TRBJ2-5,TRBD1,TGCAGTGCTAGAGGTCTAGGACAGGGGACGCAAGAGACCCAGTACTTC,CSARGLGQGTQETQYF
-,TRBV4-2,TRBJ2-3,TRBD1,TGTGCCAGCAGCCCTCCGGGGACAGCCACAGATACGCAGTATTTT,CASSPPGTATDTQYF
few,TRBV18,TRBJ1-5,-,TGTGCCAGCTCACTGCTAGGCAGGGAGTCCAGACAGCCCCAGCATTTT,CASSLLGRESRQPQHF
few,TRBV19,TRBJ1-1,-,TGTGCCAGTAGTATGCGACCGGGACAACCTATACCGAACACTGAAGCTTTCTTT,CASSMRPGQPIPNTEAFF
few,TRBV19,TRBJ1-1,-,TGTGCCAGTAGTATCGGGACCACTGAAGCTTTCTTT,CASSIGTTEAFF
-,TRBV20-1,TRBJ2-1,-,TGCTGTGCTAGAGATTCGGCGGGGACTCTCTCCTACAATGAGCAGTTCTTC,CCARDSAGTLSYNEQFF
few,TRBV11-2,TRBJ2-2,-,TGTGCCAGCAGCTTATCAGGGGTGGTCACCGGGGAGCTGTTTTTT,CASSLSGVVTGELFF
many,TRBV20-1,TRBJ2-7,-,TGCAGTGCTAGGACCGGCAGCTCCTACGAGCAGTACTTC,CSARTGSSYEQYF
many,TRBV29-1,TRBJ2-7,-,TGCAGCCCAGGGAAGGGACGACTCTACGAGCAGTACTTC,CSPGKGRLYEQYF
-,TRBV4-2,TRBJ1-2,TRBD1,TGTGCCAGCAGCCCACACCTAACCGCGGACAGGGGGTCGAGGTACTATGGCTACACCTTC,CASSPHLTADRGSRYYGYTF
few,TRBV4-2,TRBJ2-1,TRBD2,TGTGCCAGCAGCCAAGTCGGACTAGTGGCCTACAATGAGCAGTTCTTC,CASSQVGLVAYNEQFF
-,TRBV4-1,TRBJ1-5,-,TGCGCCAGCAGCCAAGAGAATGTTTATAGCAATCAGCCCCAGCATTTT,CASSQENVYSNQPQHF
-,TRBV28,TRBJ1-5,-,TGTGCCAGCAGTTTACCCCGGGGTAACCAGCCCCAGCATTTT,CASSLPRGNQPQHF
-,TRBV20-1,TRBJ2-7,TRBD1,TGCAGTGCGGAAACCGGGACAGGGGGAAGATACGAGCAGTACTTC,CSAETGTGGRYEQYF
-,TRBV20-1,TRBJ1-4,-,TGCAGTGCTAGAAGCGTTAGAGGGCTGTTTTTT,CSARSVRGLFF
few,TRBV11-2,TRBJ2-7,TRBD2,TGTGCCAGCAGCTTAGGGACTAGCCTCTACGAGCAGTACTTC,CASSLGTSLYEQYF
-,TRBV5-4,TRBJ2-1,-,TGCGCTGCTTGGAACAAGCCGAAATACAATGAGCAGTTCTTC,CAAWNKPKYNEQFF
many,TRBV2,TRBJ1-6,-,TGTGCCAGCACCGAGCGTGACAGTAATTCACCCCTCCACTTT,CASTERDSNSPLHF
many,TRBV5-1,TRBJ2-7,TRBD2,TGCGCCAGCAGCTGGGGACTAGCGATCCTTAACGAGCAGTACTTC,CASSWGLAILNEQYF
few,TRBV12-3/TRBV12-4,TRBJ1-5,TRBD1,TGTGCCAGCAGTCGGGACAGGGGGCTGCCCCAGCATTTT,CASSRDRGLPQHF
-,TRBV9,TRBJ2-4,-,TGTGCCAGCAGCCCGCGGGACCTCCCCGGGAACATTCAGTACTTC,CASSPRDLPGNIQYF
-,TRBV16,TRBJ2-7,-,TGTGCCAGCAGCGAAGACAGGAACTCCTACGAGCAGTACTTC,CASSEDRNSYEQYF
few,TRBV7-8,TRBJ1-3,TRBD1,TGTGCCAGCAGCTTCGGGACAGGGAGGACTGGAAACACCATATATTTT,CASSFGTGRTGNTIYF
few,TRBV6-1,TRBJ2-2,-,TGTGCCAGCAGTGAGTTATGGGGAACCGGGGAGCTGTTTTTT,CASSELWGTGELFF
-,TRBV13,TRBJ2-1,-,TGTGCCAGCAGCTTAAGGGTTAGCCACAACTATTACAATGAGCAGTTCTTC,CASSLRVSHNYYNEQFF
many,TRBV20-1,TRBJ2-1,-,TGCAGTGCTAGAGATTTGCGCGGAGCTCGCGATGAGCAGTTCTTC,CSARDLRGARDEQFF